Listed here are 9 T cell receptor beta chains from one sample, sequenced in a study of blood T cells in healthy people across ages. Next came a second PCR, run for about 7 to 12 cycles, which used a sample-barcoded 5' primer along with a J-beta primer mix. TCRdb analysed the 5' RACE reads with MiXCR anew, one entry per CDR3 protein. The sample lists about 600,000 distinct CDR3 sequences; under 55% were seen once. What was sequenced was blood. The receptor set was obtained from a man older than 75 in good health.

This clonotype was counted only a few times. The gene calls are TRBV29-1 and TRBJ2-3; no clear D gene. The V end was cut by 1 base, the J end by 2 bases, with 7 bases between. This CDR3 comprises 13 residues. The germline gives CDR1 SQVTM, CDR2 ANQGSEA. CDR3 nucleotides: TGCAGCGTTGAAGGAGGAGCCACAGATACGCAGTATTTT. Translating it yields CSVEGGATDTQYF.

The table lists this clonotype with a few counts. CDR3 residues: CASSLRRGYNEQFF. CDR3 DNA: TGTGCCAGCAGCTTACGCCGAGGGTACAATGAGCAGTTCTTC. The chain is built from TRBV11-2 and TRBJ2-1; possible D gene TRBD2, 5 bases. CDR3 size: 14 residues. CDR1 and CDR2 (germline): SGHAT, FQNNGV. V was clipped by 2 bases and J by 4 bases, with 9 bases between them.

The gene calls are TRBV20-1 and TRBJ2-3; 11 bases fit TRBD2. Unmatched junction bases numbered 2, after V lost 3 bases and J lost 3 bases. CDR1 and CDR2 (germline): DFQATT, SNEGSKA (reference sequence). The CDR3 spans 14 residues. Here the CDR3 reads CSARGLAVTDTQYF. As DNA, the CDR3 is TGCAGTGCTAGGGGACTAGCGGTTACAGATACGCAGTATTTT.

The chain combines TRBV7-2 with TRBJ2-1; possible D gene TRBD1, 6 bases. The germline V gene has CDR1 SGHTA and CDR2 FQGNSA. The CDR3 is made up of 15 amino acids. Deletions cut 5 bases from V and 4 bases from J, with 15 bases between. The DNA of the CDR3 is TGTGCCAGCAGCCAACTAGGACAGACTTACAATGAGCAGTTCTTC. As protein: CASSQLGQTYNEQFF.

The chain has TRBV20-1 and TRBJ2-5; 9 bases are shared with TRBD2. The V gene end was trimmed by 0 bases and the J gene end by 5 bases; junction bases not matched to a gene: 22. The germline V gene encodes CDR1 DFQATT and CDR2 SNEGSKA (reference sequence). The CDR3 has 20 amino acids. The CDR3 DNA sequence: TGCAGTGCTAGAGATTTCAGGGCTAGCGGGACCGGGAGATTGAGGGAGACCCAGTACTTC. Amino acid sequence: CSARDFRASGTGRLRETQYF.

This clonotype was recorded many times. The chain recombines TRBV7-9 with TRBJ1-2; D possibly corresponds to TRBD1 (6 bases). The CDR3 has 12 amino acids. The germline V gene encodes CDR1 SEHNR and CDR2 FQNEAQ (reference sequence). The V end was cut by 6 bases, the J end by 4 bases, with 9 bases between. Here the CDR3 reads CASSPTGYGYTF. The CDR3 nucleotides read TGTGCCAGCAGTCCGACAGGCTATGGCTACACCTTC.

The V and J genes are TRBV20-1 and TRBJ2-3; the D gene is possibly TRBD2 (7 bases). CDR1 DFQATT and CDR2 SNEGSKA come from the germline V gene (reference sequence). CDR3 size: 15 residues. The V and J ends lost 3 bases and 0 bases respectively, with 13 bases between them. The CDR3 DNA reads TGCAGTGCTAGGGAAGGGGGGGAAAGCACAGATACGCAGTATTTT. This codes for CSAREGGESTDTQYF.

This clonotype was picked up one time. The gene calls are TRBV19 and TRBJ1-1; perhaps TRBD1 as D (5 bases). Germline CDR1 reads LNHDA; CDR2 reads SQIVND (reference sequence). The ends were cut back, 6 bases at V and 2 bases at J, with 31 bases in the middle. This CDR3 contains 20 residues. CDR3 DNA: TGTGCCAGTAGAATATATTCCGCGGCCGCGGGGACCATCAACAACACTGAAGCTTTCTTT. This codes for CASRIYSAAAGTINNTEAFF.

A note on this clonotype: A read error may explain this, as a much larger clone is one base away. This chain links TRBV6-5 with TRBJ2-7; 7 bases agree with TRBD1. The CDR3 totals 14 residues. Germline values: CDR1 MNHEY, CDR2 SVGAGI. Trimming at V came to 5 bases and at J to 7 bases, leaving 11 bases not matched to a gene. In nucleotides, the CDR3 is TGTGCCAGCAGTCGAGGTACAGGGGATGGTGAGCAGTACTTC. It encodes CASSRGTGDGEQYF.